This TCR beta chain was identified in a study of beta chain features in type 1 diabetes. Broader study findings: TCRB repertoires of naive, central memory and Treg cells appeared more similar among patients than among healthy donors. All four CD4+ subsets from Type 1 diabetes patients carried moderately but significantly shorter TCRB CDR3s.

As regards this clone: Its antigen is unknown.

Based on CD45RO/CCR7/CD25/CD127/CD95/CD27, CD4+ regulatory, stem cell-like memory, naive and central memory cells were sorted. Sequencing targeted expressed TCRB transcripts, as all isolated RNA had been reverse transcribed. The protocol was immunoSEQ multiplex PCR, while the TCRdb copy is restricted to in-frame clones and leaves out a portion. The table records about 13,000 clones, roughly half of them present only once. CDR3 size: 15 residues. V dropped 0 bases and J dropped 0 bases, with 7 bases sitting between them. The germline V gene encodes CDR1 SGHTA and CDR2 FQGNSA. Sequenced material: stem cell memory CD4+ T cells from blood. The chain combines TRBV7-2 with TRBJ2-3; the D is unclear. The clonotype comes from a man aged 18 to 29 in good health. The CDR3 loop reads CASSLAGGSTDTQYF. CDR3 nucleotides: TGTGCCAGCAGCTTAGCAGGCGGTAGCACAGATACGCAGTATTTT.